These 13 T cell receptor beta chains originate from one sample sequenced in a study of blood T cell repertoires in COVID-19. TCRdb keeps only in-frame clones here, not all; method: immunoSEQ multiplex PCR. Here the sample spans hundreds of thousands of clones, about 83% being singletons. The sample consisted of PBMCs or T cells enriched from blood (not recorded which). The source is a woman aged 35 to 49 who had recovered from COVID-19.

This sequence joins TRBV6-4 and TRBJ2-1; 12 positions agree with TRBD2. The V segment lost 4 bases and the J segment 6 bases; nucleotides outside the gene matches: 10. The CDR3 covers 17 residues. Germline V lookup: CDR1 MRHNA, CDR2 SNTAGT. CDR3 protein: CASSARLAGDFGNEQFF. CDR3 nucleotides: TGTGCCAGCAGTGCAAGACTAGCGGGAGATTTTGGCAATGAGCAGTTCTTC.

This chain connects TRBV5-8 to TRBJ1-1; TRBD1 matches at 9 bases. Germline V gene data show CDR1 as SGHTS and CDR2 as YDEGEE. The junction had 7 bases not matched to a gene; V was cut back by 0 bases and J by 4 bases. CDR3 length: 16 amino acids. The CDR3 coding sequence is TGTGCCAGCAGCTTGGAAAGATACAGGGGGCCCACTGAAGCTTTCTTT. Translating it yields CASSLERYRGPTEAFF. The full variable domain, in which reference TRBV5-8 and TRBJ1-1 provide the parts outside the CDR3, is EAGVTQSPTHLIKTRGQQATLRCSPISGHTSVYWYQQALGLGLQFLLWYDEGEERNRGNFPPRFSGRQFPNYSSELNVNALELEDSALYLCASSLERYRGPTEAFFGQGTRLTVV.

V gene TRBV5-4 combines with J gene TRBJ2-7; the D gene is possibly TRBD2 (6 bases). The CDR3 runs 16 residues. Trimming took 3 bases from V and 4 from J, leaving 20 bases between them. The germline V gene encodes CDR1 SGHNT and CDR2 YYREEE (reference sequence). The CDR3 loop is CASSSPRGRDFYEQYF. As DNA, the CDR3 is TGTGCCAGCAGCTCACCTCGGGGCAGGGACTTTTACGAGCAGTACTTC.

This clone turned up a few times. The rearrangement uses TRBV4-1 and TRBJ1-5; TRBD1 might be the D (5 bases). CDR1 and CDR2 (germline): MGHRA, YSYEKL. Trimming removed 4 bases at V and 2 bases at J, with 15 bases between. The CDR3 covers 16 residues. The CDR3 DNA follows: TGCGCCAGCAGCCGCCACATAGAACAGGGCAATCAGCCCCAGCATTTT. It translates to CASSRHIEQGNQPQHF.

The chain employs TRBV28 and TRBJ2-2; 8 nucleotides match TRBD1. Germline assignment: CDR1 MDHEN and CDR2 SYDVKM. V shed 7 bases and J 4 bases; nucleotides not matched to a gene: 11. The CDR3 is 16 residues long. CDR3 residues: CASIETGARGTGELFF. CDR3 sequence (DNA): TGTGCCAGCATCGAGACAGGGGCGCGTGGCACCGGGGAGCTGTTTTTT. Drawing the rest from reference TRBV28 and TRBJ2-2, the complete variable domain is DVKVTQSSRYLVKRTGEKVFLECVQDMDHENMFWYRQDPGLGLRLIYFSYDVKMKEKGDIPEGYSVSREKKERFSLILESASTNQTSMYLCASIETGARGTGELFFGEGSRLTVL.

This clone was recorded once. This rearrangement joins TRBV2 to TRBJ2-7, with a possible D match to TRBD1 (5 bases). V shed 8 bases and J shed 0 bases, with 14 bases lying between them. Germline V lookup: CDR1 SNHLY, CDR2 FYNNEI. This CDR3 is 14 amino acids long. The CDR3 region is CASEGETISYEQYF. CDR3 nucleotide sequence: TGTGCCAGCGAAGGGGAAACTATCTCCTACGAGCAGTACTTC.

The chain combines TRBV7-8 with TRBJ1-2; no clear D. This CDR3 has 14 residues. V lost 5 bases and J lost 4, with 14 bases in between. Germline loops: CDR1 SGHVS, CDR2 FQNEAQ. In nucleotides, the CDR3 is TGTGCCAGCAGCCAACTCAGGAACTCCTATGGCTACACCTTC. It translates to CASSQLRNSYGYTF.

V and J are TRBV12-3 or TRBV12-4 and TRBJ1-1; TRBD1 is a possible D gene (5 bases). V was trimmed by 6 bases and J by 4 bases, leaving 12 bases between them. The CDR3 contains 13 residues. The chain's CDR3 is CASSRPGGTEAFF. CDR3 nucleotide sequence: TGTGCCAGCAGCCGGCCGGGGGGCACTGAAGCTTTCTTT.

The rearrangement uses TRBV6-5 and TRBJ2-2; 9 bases are shared with TRBD1. The junction had 0 bases not matched to a gene; V was cut back by 2 bases and J by 5 bases. Germline CDR1 is MNHEY and CDR2 is SVGAGI. The CDR3 loop spans 14 amino acids. CDR3 bases: TGTGCCAGCAGTTACGGGACAGGGACCGGGGAGCTGTTTTTT. This sequence encodes CASSYGTGTGELFF.

This clone was seen a handful of times. V gene TRBV7-2 combines with J gene TRBJ2-7, with TRBD2 matching 11 bases. Germline trimming cut 5 bases from V and 3 bases from J; bases unmatched to any gene: 3. CDR3 length: 14 residues. Looked up from germline, CDR1 is SGHTA and CDR2 is FQGNSA. The CDR3 is CASSMTSGIYEQYF. The DNA of the CDR3 is TGTGCCAGCAGCATGACTAGCGGGATCTACGAGCAGTACTTC.

The chain couples TRBV2 to TRBJ1-1; a possible D gene is TRBD1 (5 bases). CDR1 and CDR2 (germline): SNHLY, FYNNEI. CDR3 length: 14 residues. V gave up 9 bases and J gave up 1 base, with 15 bases separating them. CDR3 nucleotide sequence: TGTGCCAGTGACGAAAGGGGCGAGAACACTGAAGCTTTCTTT. This sequence encodes CASDERGENTEAFF.

The chain combines TRBV13 with TRBJ1-3; 7 bases line up with TRBD1. The J segment lost 0 bases and the V segment lost 6 bases, leaving 5 bases of the junction unmatched. This CDR3 is built from 15 residues. CDR1 is PRHDT, CDR2 FYEKMQ, per germline (reference sequence). CDR3 region: CASSSGQASGNTIYF. CDR3 bases: TGTGCCAGCAGTTCCGGACAGGCCTCTGGAAACACCATATATTTT.

This chain connects TRBV24-1 to TRBJ1-1; D remains ambiguous. CDR1 and CDR2 (germline): KGHDR, SFDVKD. This CDR3 has 14 residues. V was pared by 7 bases and J by 2 bases, with 13 bases between. The CDR3, as DNA: TGTGCCACCAGGGTTGAAACACCTAACACTGAAGCTTTCTTT. Translated: CATRVETPNTEAFF.